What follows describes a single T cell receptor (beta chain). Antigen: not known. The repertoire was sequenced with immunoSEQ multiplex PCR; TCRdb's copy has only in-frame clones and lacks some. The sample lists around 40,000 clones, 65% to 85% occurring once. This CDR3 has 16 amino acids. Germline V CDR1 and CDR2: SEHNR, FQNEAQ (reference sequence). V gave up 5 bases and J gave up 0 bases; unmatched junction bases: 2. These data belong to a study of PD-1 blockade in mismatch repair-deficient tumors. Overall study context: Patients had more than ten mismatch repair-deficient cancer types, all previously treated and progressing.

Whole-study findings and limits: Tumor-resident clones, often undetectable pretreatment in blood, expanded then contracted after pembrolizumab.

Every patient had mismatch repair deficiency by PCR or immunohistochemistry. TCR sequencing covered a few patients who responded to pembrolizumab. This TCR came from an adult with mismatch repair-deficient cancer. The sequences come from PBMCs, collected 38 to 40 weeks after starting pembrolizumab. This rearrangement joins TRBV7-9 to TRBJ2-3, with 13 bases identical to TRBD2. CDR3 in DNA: TGTGCCAGCAGCCGGGGACTAGCGGGAAGCACAGATACGCAGTATTTT. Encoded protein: CASSRGLAGSTDTQYF.